Listed below are T cell receptor beta chains from one sample, sequenced in a study of blood T cell repertoires in COVID-19. TCRdb keeps only in-frame clones here, not all; method: immunoSEQ multiplex PCR. This sample has a few hundred thousand clones, with more than 75% found just once. Sequenced sample: PBMCs or T cells enriched from blood (not recorded which). The receptors originated from a woman aged 60-70 years in a cohort exposed to, infected with or recovered from COVID-19 (not recorded which). Each CDR3 is given with its conserved first and last residue. A D gene is named only where the DNA matches it firmly. Clone size is given for some rows only: seen once, a few or many times, or a class if the clone is expanded.

abundance,v_gene,j_gene,d_gene,CDR3aa,CDR3nt
-,TRBV11-2,TRBJ1-2,-,CASSLNVRSGAYGYTF,TGTGCCAGCAGCTTAAACGTTCGGTCCGGAGCCTATGGCTACACCTTC
-,TRBV19,TRBJ2-2,-,CASSIGRTTNTGELFF,TGTGCCAGTAGTATCGGCAGGACTACGAACACCGGGGAGCTGTTTTTT
-,TRBV7-2,TRBJ1-1,TRBD1,CASSLGQGITEAFF,TGTGCCAGCAGCTTAGGACAGGGGATCACTGAAGCTTTCTTT
-,TRBV7-9,TRBJ2-5,-,CASSLNSVRETQYF,TGTGCCAGCAGCCTTAATAGCGTGCGAGAGACCCAGTACTTC
-,TRBV19,TRBJ2-7,TRBD1,CASSPSTGGTYEQYF,TGTGCCAGTAGTCCCTCGACAGGGGGCACCTACGAGCAGTACTTC
-,TRBV7-3,TRBJ2-3,TRBD2,CASSLTASGRIADTQYF,TGTGCCAGCAGCTTAACAGCCAGCGGGAGAATCGCAGATACGCAGTATTTT
-,TRBV6-5,TRBJ2-5,-,CASSYSPAGQETQYF,TGTGCCAGCAGTTACTCGCCAGCAGGACAAGAGACCCAGTACTTC
-,TRBV11-2,TRBJ2-2,-,CASSLRGGNTGELFF,TGTGCCAGCAGCTTACGGGGAGGGAACACCGGGGAGCTGTTTTTT
-,TRBV3-1/TRBV3-2,TRBJ2-3,TRBD2,CASSQGLTSTDTQYF,TGTGCCAGCAGCCAGGGACTAACTAGCACAGATACGCAGTATTTT
-,TRBV19,TRBJ1-6,TRBD1,CASRTETGGWNSPLHF,TGTGCCAGTAGAACAGAGACAGGGGGATGGAATTCACCCCTCCACTTT
-,TRBV5-8,TRBJ1-6,-,CASSFFGGRNSPLHF,TGTGCCAGCAGCTTTTTTGGGGGCCGAAATTCACCCCTCCACTTT
few,TRBV28,TRBJ2-7,TRBD1,CASSLDRDRVKGFYEQYF,TGTGCCAGCAGTTTAGATAGGGACAGGGTCAAAGGATTCTACGAGCAGTACTTC
once,TRBV3-1/TRBV3-2,TRBJ1-6,TRBD1,CASSQFAGQGYNSPLHF,TGTGCCAGCAGCCAGTTCGCCGGACAGGGCTATAATTCACCCCTCCACTTT
-,TRBV9,TRBJ2-2,TRBD2,CASSSATSGDTGELFF,TGTGCCAGCAGCTCGGCGACTAGCGGAGACACCGGGGAGCTGTTTTTT
-,TRBV11-2,TRBJ2-3,-,CASSKRHRDSTDTQYF,TGTGCCAGCAGCAAAAGACACAGGGATAGCACAGATACGCAGTATTTT
-,TRBV7-9,TRBJ2-5,TRBD2,CASSPISGRQETQYF,TGTGCCAGCAGCCCGATCAGCGGGAGGCAGGAGACCCAGTACTTC
-,TRBV28,TRBJ2-7,TRBD2,CASILAGGGEQYF,TGTGCCAGCATTCTAGCGGGAGGAGGCGAGCAGTACTTC
-,TRBV6-5,TRBJ1-2,TRBD1,CASRGGTYYGYTF,TGTGCCAGCAGAGGGGGCACGTACTATGGCTACACCTTC
-,TRBV3-1/TRBV3-2,TRBJ1-2,-,CASSQLIVSPYGYTF,TGTGCCAGCAGCCAATTAATCGTCAGTCCCTATGGCTACACCTTC
few,TRBV5-1,TRBJ1-1,-,CASSLFQGAEAFF,TGCGCCAGCAGCCTTTTTCAAGGAGCTGAAGCTTTCTTT
-,TRBV27,TRBJ2-5,-,CASSPVYQETQYF,TGTGCCAGCAGTCCCGTATACCAAGAGACCCAGTACTTC
few,TRBV29-1,TRBJ2-1,TRBD2,CSALSGSREYNEQFF,TGCAGCGCCCTTAGCGGGAGTAGGGAATACAATGAGCAGTTCTTC
-,TRBV5-1,TRBJ2-2,TRBD1,CASSETGHTGELFF,TGCGCCAGCAGTGAGACAGGGCACACCGGGGAGCTGTTTTTT
-,TRBV9,TRBJ2-3,TRBD2,CASSISGGTDTQYF,TGTGCCAGCAGCATTAGCGGGGGCACAGATACGCAGTATTTT
-,TRBV7-3,TRBJ2-5,TRBD1,CASSPTGGRETQYF,TGTGCCAGCAGCCCGACAGGGGGCAGGGAGACCCAGTACTTC
-,TRBV9,TRBJ1-4,-,CASSPRTGEKLFF,TGTGCCAGCAGCCCTCGGACGGGAGAAAAACTGTTTTTT
-,TRBV6-1,TRBJ2-7,-,CASSERGNYEQYF,TGTGCCAGCAGTGAAAGGGGAAACTACGAGCAGTACTTC
-,TRBV21-1,TRBJ2-1,-,CASSKPQMSYNEQFF,TGTGCCAGCAGCAAACCACAGATGTCCTACAATGAGCAGTTCTTC
-,TRBV28,TRBJ2-7,-,CASSFSLYTYEQYF,TGTGCCAGCAGTTTTTCACTATATACCTACGAGCAGTACTTC
-,TRBV2,TRBJ1-5,TRBD1,CASSLQGAGQPQHF,TGTGCCAGCAGCCTACAGGGGGCAGGTCAGCCCCAGCATTTT
-,TRBV13,TRBJ1-6,TRBD1,CASSIWDRRNSPLHF,TGTGCCAGCAGCATCTGGGACAGGCGCAATTCACCCCTCCACTTT
once,TRBV7-3,TRBJ2-6,TRBD1,CASSLGQGAKGANVLTF,TGTGCCAGCAGCCTGGGACAGGGGGCGAAAGGGGCCAACGTCCTGACTTTC
-,TRBV11-2,TRBJ2-7,TRBD1,CASNRDSPYEQYF,TGTGCCAGCAACCGGGACAGCCCCTACGAGCAGTACTTC
-,TRBV7-8,TRBJ1-1,TRBD1,CASSLFEGARAFF,TGTGCCAGCAGCTTATTTGAGGGGGCACGAGCTTTCTTT
-,TRBV25-1,TRBJ1-5,TRBD1,CASSGRTGEVDQPQHF,TGTGCCAGCAGTGGTAGGACAGGGGAGGTGGATCAGCCCCAGCATTTT
-,TRBV18,TRBJ2-1,TRBD2,CASSEASGVRNEQFF,TGTGCCAGCTCTGAAGCTAGCGGTGTCCGCAATGAGCAGTTCTTC
few,TRBV24-1,TRBJ2-5,-,CATSEPGHAGTQYF,TGTGCCACCAGTGAGCCAGGCCACGCAGGGACCCAGTACTTC
-,TRBV7-8,TRBJ2-1,TRBD1,CASSLDYRGMVDNEQFF,TGTGCCAGCAGCTTAGATTACAGGGGAATGGTGGACAATGAGCAGTTCTTC
-,TRBV7-2,TRBJ2-7,TRBD1,CASRGPDRVDEQYF,TGTGCCAGCCGGGGGCCGGACAGGGTGGACGAGCAGTACTTC
-,TRBV3-1/TRBV3-2,TRBJ2-7,-,CASSQVWGSSYEQYF,TGTGCCAGCAGCCAAGTCTGGGGCAGTTCCTACGAGCAGTACTTC
-,TRBV24-1,TRBJ1-2,TRBD1,CATSDTRTGGGNYGYTF,TGTGCCACCAGTGACACCAGGACAGGGGGCGGGAACTATGGCTACACCTTC
-,TRBV7-2,TRBJ2-3,-,CASSLAGVGTDTQYF,TGTGCCAGCAGCTTAGCGGGAGTAGGGACAGATACGCAGTATTTT
-,TRBV7-9,TRBJ2-2,TRBD1,CASSLGTGDTGELFF,TGTGCCAGCAGCTTAGGGACAGGGGACACCGGGGAGCTGTTTTTT
few,TRBV3-1/TRBV3-2,TRBJ2-1,-,CASSHLTSAEQFF,TGTGCCAGCAGCCACCTTACTAGTGCTGAGCAGTTCTTC
-,TRBV6-2/TRBV6-3,TRBJ2-1,TRBD1,CASSPDRGYDAGRTSSYNEQFF,TGTGCCAGCAGCCCCGACAGGGGTTATGACGCGGGACGTACCAGCTCCTACAATGAGCAGTTCTTC
-,TRBV5-8,TRBJ2-1,TRBD2,CASSTSLGLAGVNEQFF,TGTGCCAGCAGCACCTCCCTAGGACTAGCGGGAGTCAATGAGCAGTTCTTC
-,TRBV7-9,TRBJ2-7,-,CASSLGGGKPYEQYF,TGTGCCAGCAGCCTAGGGGGGGGGAAGCCCTACGAGCAGTACTTC
-,TRBV18,TRBJ1-2,TRBD1,CASSLDRGNYGYTF,TGTGCCAGCTCACTGGACAGGGGGAACTATGGCTACACCTTC
few,TRBV4-2,TRBJ2-1,-,CASSQNADRGNEQFF,TGTGCCAGCAGCCAGAACGCGGACCGGGGCAATGAGCAGTTCTTC
once,TRBV4-1,TRBJ2-1,TRBD2,CASSQPGTIWQFF,TGCGCCAGCAGCCAACCTGGGACTATCTGGCAGTTCTTC
-,TRBV9,TRBJ2-1,TRBD2,CASSGGTSGRTYNEQFF,TGTGCCAGCAGCGGGGGGACTAGCGGGAGGACCTACAATGAGCAGTTCTTC
-,TRBV19,TRBJ2-2,TRBD1,CASRGRGLGTGELFF,TGTGCCAGTAGGGGCAGGGGGCTAGGGACCGGGGAGCTGTTTTTT
once,TRBV11-3,TRBJ1-4,-,CASSSPRGTNEKLFF,TGTGCCAGCAGCTCCCCCAGGGGAACTAATGAAAAACTGTTTTTT